A selection of T cell receptor beta chains follows, all from one sample in a study of blood T cell repertoires in COVID-19. The data were produced by immunoSEQ multiplex PCR, yet TCRdb's version contains in-frame clones alone and is incomplete. In the table there are approximately 150,000 clones, around 84% of which are singletons. Sequencing was carried out using PBMCs or T cells enriched from blood (not recorded which). These receptors were collected from a woman in her forties or fifties who had recovered from COVID-19. Each CDR3 is given with its conserved first and last residue. Fields, in order: V gene, J gene, CDR3 protein.

>TRBV9|TRBJ2-1
CASSVPSGGEQFF
>TRBV10-3|TRBJ1-1
CAISESKGRGGENTEAFF
>TRBV7-2|TRBJ2-6
CASSVDSGTGLPGANVLTF
>TRBV19|TRBJ2-1
CASSTTSGSFNEQFF
>TRBV7-2|TRBJ2-3
CASSLVLTSSAQYF
>TRBV2|TRBJ1-5
CASSDVQPNQPQHF
>TRBV3-1/TRBV3-2|TRBJ1-2
CASSLGGRYTF
>TRBV18|TRBJ2-7
CASSPGTSVTEQYF
>TRBV3-1/TRBV3-2|TRBJ1-2
CASSQGAYGYTF
>TRBV7-6|TRBJ2-2
CASSAGGGGVAGELFF
>TRBV4-1|TRBJ2-1
CASSPQTGRIGNEQFF
>TRBV23-1|TRBJ2-7
CASSQSPSYEQYF
>TRBV29-1|TRBJ2-3
CSTSGTSGTDTQYF
>TRBV28|TRBJ2-3
CASSSPTDTQYF
>TRBV5-1|TRBJ1-2
CASSLDGVNYGYTF
>TRBV2|TRBJ2-1
CASRLDSSAGFF
>TRBV3-1/TRBV3-2|TRBJ2-4
CASSQTVRNIQYF
>TRBV27|TRBJ1-5
CASSSGQPSNQPQHF
>TRBV5-1|TRBJ1-1
CASSLETGHEAFF
>TRBV24-1|TRBJ2-2
CATSGANTGELFF
>TRBV28|TRBJ2-7
CASRPGLAGEYEQYF
>TRBV6-5|TRBJ1-5
CASSTRDSFNQPQHF
>TRBV28|TRBJ2-7
CASSRNGYSYEQYF
>TRBV5-4|TRBJ1-4
CASSFTGGENEKLFF
>TRBV28|TRBJ2-1
CASSLAKDRGLSSYNEQFF
>TRBV2|TRBJ2-7
CASTPSAGVFSYEQYF
>TRBV19|TRBJ1-2
CASSIRTGGLLAYGYTF